The entry below gives a single T cell receptor beta chain sequence along with its context. Its antigen is still unknown. Assembly of TCR beta libraries relied on iRepertoire HTBI primers together with Arm-PCR of CDR3 regions. MiXCR was run by TCRdb on the multiplex PCR reads, yielding one entry per CDR3 protein. The sample includes about 660,000 distinct CDR3 sequences, approximately 29% of them seen just once. This sample is part of a study of regulatory T cells in long-lasting Graves disease. Study-wide results and caveats: Segments TRBV28, TRBJ1-2 and TRBJ2-5 showed preferential usage in persistent disease.

Time point defined: persistent/refractory GD, antithyroid drugs over 5 years with positive TRAb. The authors made the TCR library using RNA they extracted from PBMCs. V trimming: 5 bases; J trimming: 9 bases; junction bases outside the gene matches: 8. Germline V gene data show CDR1 as SGDLS and CDR2 as YYNGEE. This CDR3 is 13 amino acids long. The sample consisted of peripheral blood mononuclear cells (PBMCs), taken when the disease was refractory, from a patient treated with antithyroid drugs. This TCR was recovered from a female donor with Graves disease. The chain employs TRBV9 and TRBJ2-7; TRBD1 agrees at 10 bases. This CDR3 is CASSTGTGEGQYF. Here the CDR3 DNA reads TGTGCCAGCAGTACCGGGACAGGGGAAGGGCAGTACTTC.